A selection of T cell receptor beta chains follows, all from one sample in a study of T cells in Graves' hyperthyroidism and ophthalmopathy. TCRdb reprocessed the multiplex PCR reads with MiXCR, giving one entry per CDR3 protein. The data hold about 380,000 distinct CDR3 sequences, with less than 20% observed a single time. Sequencing input: blood. The receptors were gathered from a young man with Graves' ophthalmopathy. CDR3s include the opening cysteine and the closing phenylalanine or tryptophan. D genes are given only for firm matches. Some rows have no size entry. The others give once, few or many, or a class for an expanded clone.

j_call clone_size v_call d_call cdr3_nt cdr3_aa
TRBJ2-5 few TRBV7-2 . TGTGCCAGCAGCACCGGACAGTGGGAGACCCAGTACTTC CASSTGQWETQYF
TRBJ1-4 . TRBV28 . TGTGCCAGCATTGGTATGGACAGCTATAATGAAAAACTGTTTTTT CASIGMDSYNEKLFF
TRBJ2-1 . TRBV5-8 TRBD2 TGTGCCAGCAGCTTGCGGCTAGCGGGTGCCTACAATGAGCAGTTCTTC CASSLRLAGAYNEQFF
TRBJ2-5 few TRBV28 . TGTGCCAGCAGTTTAGAGCGGATCCACTTC CASSLERIHF
TRBJ2-7 many TRBV12-3/TRBV12-4 . TGTGCCAGCAGTCATTTAAGGCAGTACTTC CASSHLRQYF
TRBJ1-3 few TRBV20-1 . TGCAGTAAGGACTTCTCTGGAAACACCATATATTTT CSKDFSGNTIYF
TRBJ1-1 . TRBV4-1 . TGCGCCAGCAGCCAAGTAGACAGATCCAACACTGAAGCTTTCTTT CASSQVDRSNTEAFF
TRBJ2-5 many TRBV15 . TGTGCCACCAGCGGCCGTGGGGGCATGGAGACCCAGTACTTC CATSGRGGMETQYF
TRBJ1-4 few TRBV6-1 . TGTGCCAGCAGTACCAACAGGGAACTTCGTGAAAAACTGTTTTTT CASSTNRELREKLFF
TRBJ1-2 few TRBV20-1 . TGCAGTGCTAATAACCGTACCTTC CSANNRTF
TRBJ2-7 . TRBV7-3 TRBD2 TGTGCCAGCAGCCAGGCCTCTAGCGGGGCTATCTACGAGCAGTACTTC CASSQASSGAIYEQYF
TRBJ2-3 . TRBV27 . TGTGCCAGCAGTTTGGCGTCAGCCACAGATACGCAGTATTTT CASSLASATDTQYF
TRBJ1-5 . TRBV15 . TGTGCCACCAGCAGAGATAAGGGGATGAATCAGCCCCAGCATTTT CATSRDKGMNQPQHF
TRBJ2-7 many TRBV13 . TGTGCCAGCAGCTTACATGCGGATAGCTCCTACGAGCAGTACTTC CASSLHADSSYEQYF
TRBJ1-3 once TRBV6-2/TRBV6-3 . TGTGCCAGCAGTGCAACATCACAGGGTCTCTCTGGAAACACCATATATTTT CASSATSQGLSGNTIYF
TRBJ2-2 many TRBV7-6 . TGTGCCAGCAGCTTAGAATCTTGGGGGGTCGTCACCGGGGAGCTGTTTTTT CASSLESWGVVTGELFF
TRBJ2-1 few TRBV15 TRBD2 TGTGCCACCGGGGTAGCGGGGGGTTACAATGAGCAGTTCTTC CATGVAGGYNEQFF
TRBJ1-2 many TRBV7-2 TRBD1 TGTGCCAGCAGCTTAGGACAGGGCTCTGGCTACACCTTC CASSLGQGSGYTF
TRBJ1-1 many TRBV12-3/TRBV12-4 . TGTGCCAGCAGTTTAATCAGTATGAACACTGAAGCTTTCTTT CASSLISMNTEAFF
TRBJ1-4 many TRBV5-5 . TGTGCCAGCAGCTTGCGCAGGGATAATGAAAAACTGTTTTTT CASSLRRDNEKLFF
TRBJ2-1 . TRBV5-1 TRBD2 TGCGCCAGCGGGGTTAGCGGGAGACCCCACAATGAGCAGTTCTTC CASGVSGRPHNEQFF
TRBJ2-7 . TRBV28 TRBD2 TGTGCCAGCAGTTTAGACGGGAGGGCCTCCTACGAGCAGTACTTC CASSLDGRASYEQYF
TRBJ2-5 many TRBV10-1 TRBD2 TGCGCCAGCAGTGAGTCTGGAGCGGGGGGCGAAGAGACCCAGTACTTC CASSESGAGGEETQYF
TRBJ2-7 few TRBV3-1 . TGTGCCAGCAGCCCTTTATCACAGGGAAACTACGAGCAGTACTTC CASSPLSQGNYEQYF
TRBJ1-2 many TRBV5-1 . TGCGCCAGCAGCGGGGGGACGGATAACTATGGCTACACCTTC CASSGGTDNYGYTF
TRBJ2-5 many TRBV18 . TGTGCCAGCTCACCCCGGACAGAAGAGACCCAGTACTTC CASSPRTEETQYF
TRBJ1-2 many TRBV28 TRBD1 TGTGCCAGCAGTTTTGATCAGGGGGGTGGCTACACCTTC CASSFDQGGGYTF
TRBJ2-6 few TRBV2 . TGTGCCAGCGAGAAAAGGGGGTTTGTTCTGGCTGGGACCAACGTCCTGACTTTC CASEKRGFVLAGTNVLTF
TRBJ2-1 . TRBV14 TRBD1 TGTGCCAGCGGCACGACAGGGTATGGTGTCAATGAGCAGTTCTTC CASGTTGYGVNEQFF
TRBJ2-7 . TRBV9 TRBD2 TGTGCCAGCAGCTCCGGGGGGGGGGGGTACGAGCAGTACTTC CASSSGGGGYEQYF
TRBJ2-5 many TRBV7-3 . TGTGCCAGCAGCCGCACAGGGATGAAGTTTGAGACCCAGTACTTC CASSRTGMKFETQYF
TRBJ2-7 many TRBV20-1 . TGCAGTGCCCCGGGACTGGGAAGCTACGAGCAGTACTTC CSAPGLGSYEQYF
TRBJ1-2 . TRBV18 TRBD1 TGTGCCAGCTCACCAGGACAGGGGGGCGCCTCTATCTATGGCTACACCTTC CASSPGQGGASIYGYTF
TRBJ1-1 . TRBV6-2/TRBV6-3 . TGTGCCAGCAGTCCACTAACAACTGAAGCTTTCTTT CASSPLTTEAFF
TRBJ2-2 . TRBV4-1 . TGCGCCAGCAGCCAAGGGTCCCAGCGTGGTAGAACCGGGGAGCTGTTTTTT CASSQGSQRGRTGELFF
TRBJ1-5 many TRBV28 TRBD1 TGTGCCAGCAGCTATCAGGGGGGCAATCAGCCCCAGCATTTT CASSYQGGNQPQHF
TRBJ1-4 . TRBV7-9 TRBD1 TGTGCCAGCAGCTTAAGACAGGGGGCGGAGGAAAAACTGTTTTTT CASSLRQGAEEKLFF
TRBJ2-3 . TRBV24-1 . TGTGCCACCAGTGACACCTCAGGGGTGGATACGCAGTATTTT CATSDTSGVDTQYF
TRBJ1-1 many TRBV20-1 . TGCAGTGCCGCACCAACAGGTGAGGCTTTCTTT CSAAPTGEAFF
TRBJ2-5 . TRBV6-1 . TGTGCCAGCAGTGATTTCCCGTACCAAGAGACCCAGTACTTC CASSDFPYQETQYF
TRBJ2-1 many TRBV7-3 . TGTGCCAGCAGCTTGTCGGCAGGGGAGAGTGAGCAGTTCTTC CASSLSAGESEQFF
TRBJ1-3 many TRBV15 . TGTGCCACCAGCAGAGATGGGGTAGGAGGAAACACCATATATTTT CATSRDGVGGNTIYF
TRBJ2-1 few TRBV10-3 TRBD2 TGTGCCATCAGGGGGGACTACCAGAATAATGAGCAGTTCTTC CAIRGDYQNNEQFF
TRBJ1-6 few TRBV27 . TGTGCCAGCCCGCGCCATTCACCCCTCCACTTT CASPRHSPLHF
TRBJ2-1 . TRBV28 . TGTGCCAGCACCGGCGACGGGTCCTACAATGAGCAGTTCTTC CASTGDGSYNEQFF
TRBJ1-2 few TRBV4-1 . TGCGCCAGCAGCCAAGAGCCCGGGGCAGGCTACACCTTC CASSQEPGAGYTF
TRBJ1-3 . TRBV5-1 TRBD1 TGCGCCAGCAGCATAGGACAGGGGGCGAAGGGAAACACCATATATTTT CASSIGQGAKGNTIYF
TRBJ1-5 many TRBV2 TRBD1 TGTGCCAGCAGTGAAGGGACAGGGAGTAGGTGGCCCCAGCATTTT CASSEGTGSRWPQHF
TRBJ2-1 many TRBV11-2 . TGTGCCAGCAGCTTATCTCTGGAAGGGGTCAATGAGCAGTTCTTC CASSLSLEGVNEQFF
TRBJ1-4 many TRBV10-3 . TGTGCCTCAAAGGCCAGAACGATCCCCGGGACATCTGATGAAAAACTGTTTTTT CASKARTIPGTSDEKLFF
TRBJ2-7 . TRBV10-3 TRBD2 TGTGCCACTCAAACCGGGACTAGGGACGAGCAGTACTTC CATQTGTRDEQYF